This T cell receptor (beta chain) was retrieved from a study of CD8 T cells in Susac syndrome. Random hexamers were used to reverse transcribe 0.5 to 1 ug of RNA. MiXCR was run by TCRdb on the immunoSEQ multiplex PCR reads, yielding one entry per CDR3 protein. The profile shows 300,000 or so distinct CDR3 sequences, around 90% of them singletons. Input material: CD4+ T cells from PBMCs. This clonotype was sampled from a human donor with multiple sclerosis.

The DNA of the CDR3 is TGTGCCAGCAGTTACTCCGGGACAGAGGCCCTTAAGCAGTTCTTC. This sequence encodes CASSYSGTEALKQFF. The chain is built from TRBV6-5 and TRBJ2-1; 7 positions agree with TRBD1. V was pared by 0 bases and J by 11 bases, with 10 bases of the junction left unmatched. Germline assignment: CDR1 MNHEY and CDR2 SVGAGI. The CDR3 runs 15 residues.